This T cell receptor beta chain was captured in a study of T-cell reconstitution after alpha-beta-depleted transplantation in children. Broader study findings: Expanded graft clones numbering several hundred reportedly gave rise to alpha-beta T cells about two months after transplant. Recipient T cells and thymic progenitors that survived gave rise to the high TCRbeta diversity observed at day 60 in some patients.

For TCRbeta, the library was prepared with unique molecular identifiers. TCRdb reanalysed the PCR reads using MiXCR and keeps one entry per CDR3 protein. The sample has about 470,000 distinct CDR3 sequences; roughly two fifths are singletons. Notes on this clonotype: Its antigen is still unknown.

The V gene's germline CDR1 is SGHVS and CDR2 FQNEAQ. The CDR3 is 14 residues long. V was shortened by 8 bases and J by 2 bases, with 16 bases between the two germline ends. The sample in question was PBMCs, obtained before TCRalphabeta/CD19-depleted stem cell transplant. This sequence originates from a girl aged 2-9 years with aplastic anemia, due to receive a stem cell transplant. The chain employs TRBV7-8 and TRBJ2-7, with a possible D match to TRBD1 (5 bases). DNA for the CDR3: TGTGCCAGCCGATTAGACAGCAAGGCCTACGAGCAGTACTTC. Translation: CASRLDSKAYEQYF.